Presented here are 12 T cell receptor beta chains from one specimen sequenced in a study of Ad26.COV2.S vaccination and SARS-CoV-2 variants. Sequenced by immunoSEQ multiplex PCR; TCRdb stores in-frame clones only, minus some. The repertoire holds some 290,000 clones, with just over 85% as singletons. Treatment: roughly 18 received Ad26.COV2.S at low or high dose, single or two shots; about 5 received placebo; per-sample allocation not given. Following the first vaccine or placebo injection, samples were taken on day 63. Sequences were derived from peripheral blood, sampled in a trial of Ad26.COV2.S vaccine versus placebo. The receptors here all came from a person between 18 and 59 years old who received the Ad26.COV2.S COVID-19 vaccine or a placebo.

The CDR3 region has the DNA TGTGCCAGCTCACCACAGAAGAACACTGAAGCTTTCTTT. Protein sequence: CASSPQKNTEAFF. This chain joins TRBV18 and TRBJ1-1; D gene unclear. With 1 base removed from V and 1 base from J, the gap between germline ends came to 4 bases. The CDR3 contains 13 residues. Germline V lookup: CDR1 KGHSH, CDR2 LQKENI.

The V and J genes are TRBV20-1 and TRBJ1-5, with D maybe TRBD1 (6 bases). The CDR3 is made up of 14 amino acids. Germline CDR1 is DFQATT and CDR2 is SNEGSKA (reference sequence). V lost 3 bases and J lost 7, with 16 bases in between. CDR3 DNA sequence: TGCAGTGCTAGTGGGGCCAGGGGACGCCAGCCCCAGCATTTT. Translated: CSASGARGRQPQHF.

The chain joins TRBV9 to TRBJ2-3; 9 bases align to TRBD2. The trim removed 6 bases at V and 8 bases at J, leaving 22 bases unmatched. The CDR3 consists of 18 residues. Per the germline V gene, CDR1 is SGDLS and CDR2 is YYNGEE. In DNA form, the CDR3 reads TGTGCCAGCAACCTTCCCGGGACTAGCATGCCAGACAGCGGTACGCAGTATTTT. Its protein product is CASNLPGTSMPDSGTQYF. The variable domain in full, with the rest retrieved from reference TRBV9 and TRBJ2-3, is DSGVTQTPKHLITATGQRVTLRCSPRSGDLSVYWYQQSLDQGLQFLIQYYNGEERAKGNILERFSAQQFPDLHSELNLSSLELGDSALYFCASNLPGTSMPDSGTQYFGPGTRLTVL.

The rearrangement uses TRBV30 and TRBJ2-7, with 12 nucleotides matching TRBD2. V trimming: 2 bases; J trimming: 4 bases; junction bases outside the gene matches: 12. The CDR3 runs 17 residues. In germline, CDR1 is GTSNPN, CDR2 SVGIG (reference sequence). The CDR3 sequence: CAWSIRTSGTSGYEQYF. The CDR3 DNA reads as TGTGCCTGGAGTATCCGGACTAGCGGGACCTCCGGATACGAGCAGTACTTC.

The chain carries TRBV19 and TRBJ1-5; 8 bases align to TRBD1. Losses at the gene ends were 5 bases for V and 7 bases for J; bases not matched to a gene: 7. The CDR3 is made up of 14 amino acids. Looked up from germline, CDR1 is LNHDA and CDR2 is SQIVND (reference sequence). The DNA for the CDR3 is TGTGCCAGTAGTGATCAGGGGGCGCGACAGCCCCAGCATTTT. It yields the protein CASSDQGARQPQHF.

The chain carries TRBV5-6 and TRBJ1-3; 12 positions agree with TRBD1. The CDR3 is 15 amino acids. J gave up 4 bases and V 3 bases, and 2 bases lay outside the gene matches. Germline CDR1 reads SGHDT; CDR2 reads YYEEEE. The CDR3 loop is CASSWGTGGGNTIYF. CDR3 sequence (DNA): TGTGCCAGCAGCTGGGGGACAGGGGGCGGAAACACCATATATTTT.

CDR3 sequence reads: CASNPDSSYEQYF. The CDR3 DNA reads TGTGCCAGCAACCCCGACAGTTCCTACGAGCAGTACTTC. The chain has TRBV28 and TRBJ2-7, with D possibly TRBD1 on 5 matching bases. V was trimmed by 7 bases and J by 1 base, leaving 11 bases between them. CDR1 MDHEN and CDR2 SYDVKM come from the germline V gene. The CDR3 totals 13 residues.

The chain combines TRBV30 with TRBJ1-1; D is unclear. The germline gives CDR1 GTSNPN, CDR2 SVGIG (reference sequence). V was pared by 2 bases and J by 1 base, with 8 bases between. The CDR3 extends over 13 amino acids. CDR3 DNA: TGTGCCTGGAGTTTAGAGACGAACACTGAAGCTTTCTTT. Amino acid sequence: CAWSLETNTEAFF.

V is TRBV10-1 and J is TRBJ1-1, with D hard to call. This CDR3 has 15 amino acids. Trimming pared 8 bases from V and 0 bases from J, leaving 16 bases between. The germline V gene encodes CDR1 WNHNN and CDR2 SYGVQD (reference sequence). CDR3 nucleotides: TGCGCCAGCCGGCCGGAGGCTACGATGAACACTGAAGCTTTCTTT. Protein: CASRPEATMNTEAFF.

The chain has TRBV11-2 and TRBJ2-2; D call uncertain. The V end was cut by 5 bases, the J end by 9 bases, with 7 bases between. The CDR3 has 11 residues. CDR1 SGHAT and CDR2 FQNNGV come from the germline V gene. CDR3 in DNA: TGTGCCAGCAGCCCCGCCCGGGAGCTGTTTTTT. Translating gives CASSPARELFF.

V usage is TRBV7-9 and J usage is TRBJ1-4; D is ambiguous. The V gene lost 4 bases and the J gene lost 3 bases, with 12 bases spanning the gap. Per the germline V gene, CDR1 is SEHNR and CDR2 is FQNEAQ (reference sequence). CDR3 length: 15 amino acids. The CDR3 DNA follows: TGTGCCAGCAGCTCATCCGGGCCCTCTAATGAAAAACTGTTTTTT. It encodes CASSSSGPSNEKLFF.

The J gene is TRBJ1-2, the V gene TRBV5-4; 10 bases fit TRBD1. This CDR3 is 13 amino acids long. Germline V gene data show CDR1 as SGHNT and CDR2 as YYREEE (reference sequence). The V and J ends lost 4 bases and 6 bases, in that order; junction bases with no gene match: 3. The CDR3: CASSRQGADGYTF. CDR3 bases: TGTGCCAGCAGCCGACAGGGGGCGGATGGCTACACCTTC.